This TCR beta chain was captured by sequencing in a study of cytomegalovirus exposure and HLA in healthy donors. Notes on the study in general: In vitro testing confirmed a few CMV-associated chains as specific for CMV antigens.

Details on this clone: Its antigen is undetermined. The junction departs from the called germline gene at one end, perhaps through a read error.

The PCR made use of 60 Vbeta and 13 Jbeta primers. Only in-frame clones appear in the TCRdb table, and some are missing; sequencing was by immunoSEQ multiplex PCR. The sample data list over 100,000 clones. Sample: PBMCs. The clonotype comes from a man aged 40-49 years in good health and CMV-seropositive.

CDR3 sequence reads: CAGSSSGGGAFF. In DNA, the CDR3 is TGTGCCGGCAGCTCAAGTGGGGGAGGTGCGTTCTTC. The chain combines TRBV7-6 with TRBJ2-1; a weak D match, TRBD2 (6 bases). This CDR3 contains 12 residues. In germline, CDR1 is SGHVS, CDR2 FNYEAQ. The complete variable domain, with remaining parts taken from reference TRBV7-6 and TRBJ2-1, reads GAGVSQSPRYKVTKRGQDVALRCDPISGHVSLYWYRQALGQGPEFLTYFNYEAQQDKSGLPNDRFSAERPEGSISTLTIQRTEQRDSAMYRCAGSSSGGGAFFGPGTRLTVL.